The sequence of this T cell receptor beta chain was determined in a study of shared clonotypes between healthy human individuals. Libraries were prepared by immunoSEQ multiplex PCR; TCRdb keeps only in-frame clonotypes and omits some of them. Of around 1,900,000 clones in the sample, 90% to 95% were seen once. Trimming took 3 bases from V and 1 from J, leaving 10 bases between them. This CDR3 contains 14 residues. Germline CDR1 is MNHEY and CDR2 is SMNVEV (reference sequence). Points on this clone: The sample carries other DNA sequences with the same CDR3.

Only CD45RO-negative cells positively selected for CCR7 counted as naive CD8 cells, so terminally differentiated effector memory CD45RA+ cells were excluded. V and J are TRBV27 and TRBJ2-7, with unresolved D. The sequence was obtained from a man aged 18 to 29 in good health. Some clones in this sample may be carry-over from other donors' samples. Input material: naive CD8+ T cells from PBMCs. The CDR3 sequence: CASSFVGGSYEQYF. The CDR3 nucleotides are TGTGCCAGCAGTTTCGTCGGCGGTTCCTACGAGCAGTACTTC.